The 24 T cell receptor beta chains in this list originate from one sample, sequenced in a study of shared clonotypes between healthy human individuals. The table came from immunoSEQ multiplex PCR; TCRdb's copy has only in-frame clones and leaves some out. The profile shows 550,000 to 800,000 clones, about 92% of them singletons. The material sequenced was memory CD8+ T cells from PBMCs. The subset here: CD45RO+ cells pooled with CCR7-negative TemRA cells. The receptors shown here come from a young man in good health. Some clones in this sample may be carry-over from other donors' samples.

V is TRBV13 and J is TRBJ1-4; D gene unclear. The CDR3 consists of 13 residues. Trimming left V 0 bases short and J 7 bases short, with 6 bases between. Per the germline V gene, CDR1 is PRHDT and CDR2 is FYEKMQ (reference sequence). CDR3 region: CASSLGVGEKLFF. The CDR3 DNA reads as TGTGCCAGCAGCTTAGGTGTCGGTGAAAAACTGTTTTTT. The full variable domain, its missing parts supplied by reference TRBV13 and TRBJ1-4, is AAGVIQSPRHLIKEKRETATLKCYPIPRHDTVYWYQQGPGQDPQFLISFYEKMQSDKGSIPDRFSAQQFSDYHSELNMSSLELGDSALYFCASSLGVGEKLFFGSGTQLSVL.

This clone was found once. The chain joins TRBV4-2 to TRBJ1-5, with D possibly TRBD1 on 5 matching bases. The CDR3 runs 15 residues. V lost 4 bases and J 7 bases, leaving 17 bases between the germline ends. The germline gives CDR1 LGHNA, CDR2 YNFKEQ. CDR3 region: CASSLGSEGLQPQHF. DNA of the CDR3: TGTGCCAGCAGCCTTGGGTCGGAGGGGCTGCAGCCCCAGCATTTT.

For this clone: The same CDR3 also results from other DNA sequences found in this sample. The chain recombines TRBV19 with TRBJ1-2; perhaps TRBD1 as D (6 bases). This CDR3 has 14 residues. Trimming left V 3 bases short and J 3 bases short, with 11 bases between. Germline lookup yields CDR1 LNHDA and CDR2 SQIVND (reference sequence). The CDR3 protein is CASSIGQGYYGYTF. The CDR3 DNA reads TGTGCCAGTAGTATCGGTCAGGGGTACTATGGCTACACCTTC.

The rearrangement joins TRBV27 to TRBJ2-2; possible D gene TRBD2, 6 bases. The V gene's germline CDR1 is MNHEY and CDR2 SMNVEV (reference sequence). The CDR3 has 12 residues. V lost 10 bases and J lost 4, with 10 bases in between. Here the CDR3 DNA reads TGTGCCACCGGAGGGCTCACCGGGGAGCTGTTTTTT. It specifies CATGGLTGELFF.

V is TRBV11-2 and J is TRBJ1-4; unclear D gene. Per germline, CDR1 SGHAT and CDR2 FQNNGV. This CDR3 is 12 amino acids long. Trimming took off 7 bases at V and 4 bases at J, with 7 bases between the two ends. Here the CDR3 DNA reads TGTGCCAGCACCCCGGGTAATGAAAAACTGTTTTTT. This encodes CASTPGNEKLFF. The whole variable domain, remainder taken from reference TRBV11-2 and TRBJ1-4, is EAGVAQSPRYKIIEKRQSVAFWCNPISGHATLYWYQQILGQGPKLLIQFQNNGVVDDSQLPKDRFSAERLKGVDSTLKIQPAKLEDSAVYLCASTPGNEKLFFGSGTQLSVL.

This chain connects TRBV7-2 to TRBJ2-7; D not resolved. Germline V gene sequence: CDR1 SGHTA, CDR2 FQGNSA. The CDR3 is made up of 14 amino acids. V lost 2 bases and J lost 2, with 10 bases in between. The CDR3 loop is CASSLSLWTYEQYF. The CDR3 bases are TGTGCCAGCAGCTTATCCTTATGGACCTACGAGCAGTACTTC. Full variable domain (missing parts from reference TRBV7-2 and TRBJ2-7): GAGVSQSPSNKVTEKGKDVELRCDPISGHTALYWYRQSLGQGLEFLIYFQGNSAPDKSGLPSDRFSAERTGGSVSTLTIQRTQQEDSAVYLCASSLSLWTYEQYFGPGTRLTVT.

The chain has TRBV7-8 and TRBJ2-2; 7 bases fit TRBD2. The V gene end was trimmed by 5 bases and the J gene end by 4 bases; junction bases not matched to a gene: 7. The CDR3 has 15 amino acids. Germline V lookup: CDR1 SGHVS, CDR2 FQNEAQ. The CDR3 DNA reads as TGTGCCAGCAGCCCAGGGACGGGGGGCACCGGGGAGCTGTTTTTT. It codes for CASSPGTGGTGELFF. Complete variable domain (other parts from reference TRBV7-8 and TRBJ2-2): GAGVSQSPRYKVAKRGQDVALRCDPISGHVSLFWYQQALGQGPEFLTYFQNEAQLDKSGLPSDRFFAERPEGSVSTLKIQRTQQEDSAVYLCASSPGTGGTGELFFGEGSRLTVL.

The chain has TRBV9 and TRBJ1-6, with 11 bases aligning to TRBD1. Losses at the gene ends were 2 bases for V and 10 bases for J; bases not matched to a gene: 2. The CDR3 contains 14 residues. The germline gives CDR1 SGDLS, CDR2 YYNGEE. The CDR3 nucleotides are TGTGCCAGCAGCGTCCGGGACAGGGGGTCACCCCTCCACTTT. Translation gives CASSVRDRGSPLHF.

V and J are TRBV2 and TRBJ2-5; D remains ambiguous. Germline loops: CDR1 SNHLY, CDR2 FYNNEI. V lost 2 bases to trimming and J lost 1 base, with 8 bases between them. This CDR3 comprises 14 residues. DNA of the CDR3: TGTGCCAGCAGTGAAAGGGAAAGCCAAGAGACCCAGTACTTC. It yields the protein CASSERESQETQYF.

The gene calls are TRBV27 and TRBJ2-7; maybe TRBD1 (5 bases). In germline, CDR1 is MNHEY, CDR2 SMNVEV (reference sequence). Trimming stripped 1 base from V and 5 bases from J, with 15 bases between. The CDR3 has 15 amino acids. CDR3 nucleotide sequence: TGTGCCAGCAGTTTATTGCCAGGTGGGGCGAACGAGCAGTACTTC. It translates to CASSLLPGGANEQYF.

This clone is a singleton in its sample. The CDR3 loop reads CASSLDRGLVETQYF. DNA for the CDR3: TGTGCCAGCAGCCTGGACAGGGGGCTGGTAGAGACCCAGTACTTC. The rearrangement joins TRBV27 to TRBJ2-5; TRBD1 matches 11 bases. Germline CDR1 reads MNHEY; CDR2 reads SMNVEV (reference sequence). Trimming at V came to 6 bases and at J to 4 bases, leaving 7 bases not matched to a gene. The CDR3 has 15 amino acids.

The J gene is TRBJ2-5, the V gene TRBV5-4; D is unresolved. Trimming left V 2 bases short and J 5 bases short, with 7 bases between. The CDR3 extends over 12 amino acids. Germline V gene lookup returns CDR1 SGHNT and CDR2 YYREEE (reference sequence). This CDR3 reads CASSLESETQYF. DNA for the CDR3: TGTGCCAGCAGCTTAGAATCTGAGACCCAGTACTTC.

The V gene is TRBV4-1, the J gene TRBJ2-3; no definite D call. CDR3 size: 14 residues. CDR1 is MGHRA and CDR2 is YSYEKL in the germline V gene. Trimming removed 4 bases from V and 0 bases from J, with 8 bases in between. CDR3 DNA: TGCGCCAGCAGCCCCGGGCAGAGCACAGATACGCAGTATTTT. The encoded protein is CASSPGQSTDTQYF.

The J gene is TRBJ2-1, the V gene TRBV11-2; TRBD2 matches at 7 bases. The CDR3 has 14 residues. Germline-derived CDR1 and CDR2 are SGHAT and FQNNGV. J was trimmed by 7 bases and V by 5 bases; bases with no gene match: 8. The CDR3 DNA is TGTGCCAGCAGCCCGAGACTAGCAGCAAATGAGCAGTTCTTC. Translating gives CASSPRLAANEQFF.

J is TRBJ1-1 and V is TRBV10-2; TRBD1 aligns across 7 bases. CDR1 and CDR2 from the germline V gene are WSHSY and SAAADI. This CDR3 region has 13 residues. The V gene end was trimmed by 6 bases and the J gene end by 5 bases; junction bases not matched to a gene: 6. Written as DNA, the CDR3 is TGCGCCAGCAGGACAGGGATGGAGACTGAAGCTTTCTTT. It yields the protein CASRTGMETEAFF.

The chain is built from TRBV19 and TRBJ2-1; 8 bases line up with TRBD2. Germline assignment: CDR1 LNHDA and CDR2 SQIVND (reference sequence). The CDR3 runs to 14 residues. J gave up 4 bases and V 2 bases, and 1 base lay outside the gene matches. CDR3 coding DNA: TGTGCCAGTAGTATACGGGGGGGATACAATGAGCAGTTCTTC. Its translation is CASSIRGGYNEQFF.

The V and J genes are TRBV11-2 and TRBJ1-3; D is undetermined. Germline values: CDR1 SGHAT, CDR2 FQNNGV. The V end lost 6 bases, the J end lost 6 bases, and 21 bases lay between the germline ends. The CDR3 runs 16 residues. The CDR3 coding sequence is TGTGCCAGCAGATCCCGGGGAGGAGACTACCCAAACACCATATATTTT. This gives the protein CASRSRGGDYPNTIYF.

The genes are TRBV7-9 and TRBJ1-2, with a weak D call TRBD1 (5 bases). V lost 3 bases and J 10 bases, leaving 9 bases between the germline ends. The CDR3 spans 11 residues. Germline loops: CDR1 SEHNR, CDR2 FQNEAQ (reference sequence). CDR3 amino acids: CASSLDTYYTF. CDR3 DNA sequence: TGTGCCAGCAGCTTGGACACTTACTACACCTTC.

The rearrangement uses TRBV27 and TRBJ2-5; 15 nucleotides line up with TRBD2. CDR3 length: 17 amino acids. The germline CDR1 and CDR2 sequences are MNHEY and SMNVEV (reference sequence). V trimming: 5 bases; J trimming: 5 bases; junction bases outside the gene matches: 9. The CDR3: CASSTHRGLAGGETQYF. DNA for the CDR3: TGTGCCAGCAGTACACATAGGGGACTAGCGGGAGGTGAGACCCAGTACTTC.

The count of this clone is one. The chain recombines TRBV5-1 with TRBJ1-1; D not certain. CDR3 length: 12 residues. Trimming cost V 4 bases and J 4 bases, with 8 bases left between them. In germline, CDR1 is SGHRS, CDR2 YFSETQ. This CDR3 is CASSGGLTEAFF. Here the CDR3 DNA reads TGCGCCAGCAGCGGTGGCCTCACTGAAGCTTTCTTT.

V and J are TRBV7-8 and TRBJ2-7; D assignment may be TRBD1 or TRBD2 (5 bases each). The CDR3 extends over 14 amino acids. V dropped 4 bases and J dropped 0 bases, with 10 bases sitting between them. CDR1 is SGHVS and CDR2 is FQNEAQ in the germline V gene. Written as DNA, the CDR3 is TGTGCCAGCAGCTCTTTGGGGGTCTCCTACGAGCAGTACTTC. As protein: CASSSLGVSYEQYF.

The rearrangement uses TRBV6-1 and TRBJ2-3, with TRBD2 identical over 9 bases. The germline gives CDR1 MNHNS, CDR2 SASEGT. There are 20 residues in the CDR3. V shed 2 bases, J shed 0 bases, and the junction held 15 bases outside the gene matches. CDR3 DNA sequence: TGTGCCAGCAGTGAATTTCCTAGCGGGACCCCACTCTCGAGCACAGATACGCAGTATTTT. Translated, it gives CASSEFPSGTPLSSTDTQYF.

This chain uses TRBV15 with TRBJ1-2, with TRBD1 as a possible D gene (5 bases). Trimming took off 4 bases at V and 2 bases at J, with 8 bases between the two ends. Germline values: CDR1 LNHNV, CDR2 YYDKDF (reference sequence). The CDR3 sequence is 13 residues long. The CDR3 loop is CATSTGGNYGYTF. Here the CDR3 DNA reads TGTGCCACCAGCACCGGGGGGAACTATGGCTACACCTTC.

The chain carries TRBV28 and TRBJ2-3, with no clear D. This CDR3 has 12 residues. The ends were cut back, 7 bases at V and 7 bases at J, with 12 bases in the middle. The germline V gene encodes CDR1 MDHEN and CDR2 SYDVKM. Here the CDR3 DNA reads TGTGCCAGCACCAGCCCGGGTTATACGCAGTATTTT. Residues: CASTSPGYTQYF. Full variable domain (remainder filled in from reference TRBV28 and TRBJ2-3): DVKVTQSSRYLVKRTGEKVFLECVQDMDHENMFWYRQDPGLGLRLIYFSYDVKMKEKGDIPEGYSVSREKKERFSLILESASTNQTSMYLCASTSPGYTQYFGPGTRLTVL.